The 25 T cell receptor beta chains reported below all come from one sample, sequenced in a study of spatial heterogeneity in lung cancer. MiXCR was run by TCRdb on the 5' RACE reads, yielding one entry per CDR3 protein. The data contain more than 80,000 distinct CDR3 sequences, approximately 12% of them singletons. Noted time point: sample taken at primary tumor resection. Here the sequenced sample was PBMCs, taken at surgery. The receptor source for this set is a male donor with early-stage non-small cell lung cancer.

This clonotype occurred many times. The rearrangement uses TRBV7-9 and TRBJ2-7; D perhaps matches TRBD1 (6 bases). CDR1 is SEHNR, CDR2 FQNEAQ, per germline (reference sequence). V was trimmed by 2 bases and J by 3 bases, leaving 8 bases between them. The CDR3 has 13 residues. CDR3 in DNA: TGTGCCAGCAGCTTAACACAGGGCTACGAGCAGTACTTC. Residues: CASSLTQGYEQYF.

In this sample, this clonotype turned up a few times. This chain uses TRBV5-1 with TRBJ2-7; 9 nucleotides agree with TRBD1. V shed 4 bases, J shed 1 base, and the junction held 6 bases outside the gene matches. The length of the CDR3 is 15 residues. Germline loops: CDR1 SGHRS, CDR2 YFSETQ. The DNA for the CDR3 is TGCGCCAGCAGCGCCGGGACAGGGAATTCCTACGAGCAGTACTTC. This gives the protein CASSAGTGNSYEQYF.

This clonotype was counted a few times. The chain has TRBV28 and TRBJ1-2; D is undetermined. V shed 8 bases and J shed 4 bases, with 5 bases lying between them. The CDR3 has 10 residues. Germline lookup yields CDR1 MDHEN and CDR2 SYDVKM. The CDR3 sequence: CASGFYGYTF. As DNA, the CDR3 is TGTGCCAGCGGGTTCTATGGCTACACCTTC.

This clonotype was counted a few times. The chain couples TRBV6-5 to TRBJ2-3; 10 bases agree with TRBD2. Germline lookup yields CDR1 MNHEY and CDR2 SVGAGI. V lost 6 bases and J lost 5; bases outside the gene matches: 11. The CDR3 loop spans 16 amino acids. Written as DNA, the CDR3 is TGTGCCAGCAGCCCCACCCGGACTAGCGGTGGAGATACGCAGTATTTT. Translating gives CASSPTRTSGGDTQYF.

The rearrangement links TRBV5-4 to TRBJ1-2, with TRBD1 as a possible D gene (6 bases). Germline values: CDR1 SGHNT, CDR2 YYREEE (reference sequence). This CDR3 region has 15 residues. Trimming removed 0 bases from V and 6 bases from J, with 15 bases in between. The DNA of the CDR3 is TGTGCCAGCAGCTTGGTTGGCAGGGGACTCCATGGCTACACCTTC. It encodes CASSLVGRGLHGYTF.

This chain links TRBV2 with TRBJ1-6; possibly TRBD1 for D (5 bases). CDR3 length: 14 amino acids. Germline V gene data show CDR1 as SNHLY and CDR2 as FYNNEI. The V end lost 7 bases, the J end lost 9 bases, and 16 bases lay between the germline ends. The CDR3 loop reads CASTDTLGVSPLHF. DNA of the CDR3: TGTGCCAGCACGGACACCCTCGGGGTTTCACCCCTCCACTTT.

This clonotype was detected many times. The V call is TRBV30, the J call TRBJ2-5; D is possibly TRBD1 (5 bases). Germline V gives CDR1 GTSNPN, CDR2 SVGIG (reference sequence). V was cut by 3 bases and J by 8 bases, with 16 bases left in between. The CDR3 has 13 amino acids. CDR3 protein: CAWREDTLGTQYF. As DNA, the CDR3 is TGTGCCTGGAGAGAGGACACCCTAGGAACCCAGTACTTC.

This clonotype was counted only a few times. The V gene is TRBV6-5, the J gene TRBJ1-5, with a tentative D call TRBD1 (6 bases). This CDR3 is built from 14 residues. The V gene's germline CDR1 is MNHEY and CDR2 SVGAGI. Trimming left V 6 bases short and J 5 bases short, with 14 bases between. The CDR3 loop is CASRTGGRDQPQHF. CDR3 DNA: TGTGCCAGCAGGACCGGGGGGCGAGATCAGCCCCAGCATTTT.

This clonotype was counted a single time. The rearrangement joins TRBV3-1 to TRBJ1-3; D is uncertain. V lost 3 bases, J lost 1 base, and 10 bases lay in between. Looked up from germline, CDR1 is LGHDT and CDR2 is YNNKEL (reference sequence). The CDR3 length is 15 residues. The CDR3 bases are TGTGCCAGCAGCCACATGTCGGGGTCTGGAAACACCATATATTTT. As protein: CASSHMSGSGNTIYF.

This chain uses TRBV12-3 or TRBV12-4 with TRBJ2-5; D gene ambiguous. The CDR3 runs 11 residues. The V end was cut by 8 bases, the J end by 5 bases, with 9 bases between. The CDR3 bases are TGTGCCAGCGGCCCAGCGGAGACCCAGTACTTC. Translating gives CASGPAETQYF.

The V call is TRBV6-2 or TRBV6-3, the J call TRBJ2-2, with D perhaps matching TRBD2 (5 bases). The CDR3 runs 12 residues. Germline CDR1 reads MNHEY; CDR2 reads SVGEGT. The germline V and J ends were trimmed by 10 bases and 8 bases, with 14 bases remaining between them. The CDR3 loop reads CATLARRGELFF. CDR3 nucleotide sequence: TGTGCCACTCTCGCCCGGAGGGGGGAGCTGTTTTTT.

This clonotype was recorded many times. This chain's CDR3 is CASSSTPSSGTQYF. The DNA for the CDR3 is TGTGCCAGCAGCTCGACTCCTAGCTCGGGGACCCAGTACTTC. The gene calls are TRBV7-2 and TRBJ2-5; D possibly corresponds to TRBD2 (5 bases). The CDR3 is 14 amino acids. CDR1 is SGHTA, CDR2 FQGNSA, per germline. Between the trimmed V and J ends, which lost 4 bases and 7 bases, there was a span of 16 bases.

This clonotype has ten or more counts. The CDR3 sequence: CASSQDRTSGSTDTQYF. The CDR3 bases are TGTGCCAGCAGCCAAGACCGGACTAGCGGCAGCACAGATACGCAGTATTTT. This chain links TRBV3-1 with TRBJ2-3; 10 nucleotides match TRBD2. V trimming: 0 bases; J trimming: 0 bases; junction bases outside the gene matches: 3. Germline CDR1 LGHDT, CDR2 YNNKEL (reference sequence). This CDR3 is built from 17 residues.

This clonotype was found a few times. V is TRBV10-3 and J is TRBJ1-3, with D unclear. Germline V gives CDR1 ENHRY, CDR2 SYGVKD. The CDR3 has 16 amino acids. V lost 2 bases, J lost 0 bases, and 11 bases lay in between. The CDR3 sequence is CAISETGGVSGNTIYF. The DNA for the CDR3 is TGTGCCATCAGTGAGACCGGCGGGGTCTCTGGAAACACCATATATTTT.

V and J are TRBV29-1 and TRBJ2-7; no definite D call. The V and J ends lost 4 bases and 7 bases respectively, with 17 bases between them. This CDR3 region has 13 residues. The V gene's germline CDR1 is SQVTM and CDR2 ANQGSEA. The CDR3 loop is CSVGHKQETEQYF. CDR3 nucleotides: TGCAGCGTTGGACACAAACAAGAAACTGAGCAGTACTTC.

This clonotype was seen more than once but under ten times. The chain has TRBV19 and TRBJ2-5; D is undetermined. Germline V gene sequence: CDR1 LNHDA, CDR2 SQIVND (reference sequence). V was trimmed by 4 bases and J by 3 bases, leaving 12 bases between them. This CDR3 spans 14 amino acids. The CDR3 here is CASSTTDRKETQYF. CDR3 bases: TGTGCCAGTAGTACTACGGACCGGAAAGAGACCCAGTACTTC.

This clonotype was seen more than once but under ten times. The genes are TRBV7-9 and TRBJ2-7, with unresolved D. CDR3 length: 13 amino acids. Trimming removed 7 bases at V and 1 base at J, with 11 bases between. CDR1 is SEHNR and CDR2 is FQNEAQ in the germline V gene (reference sequence). CDR3 in amino acids: CASTSWGSYEQYF. The CDR3 bases are TGTGCCAGCACCTCTTGGGGTTCCTACGAGCAGTACTTC. The whole variable domain, remainder taken from reference TRBV7-9 and TRBJ2-7, is DTGVSQNPRHKITKRGQNVTFRCDPISEHNRLYWYRQTLGQGPEFLTYFQNEAQLEKSRLLSDRFSAERPKGSFSTLEIQRTEQGDSAMYLCASTSWGSYEQYFGPGTRLTVT.

The J gene is TRBJ2-3, the V gene TRBV7-2, with 10 bases that match TRBD2. The CDR3 is 16 amino acids. The J segment lost 2 bases and the V segment lost 5 bases, leaving 7 bases of the junction unmatched. Germline CDR1 SGHTA, CDR2 FQGNSA. CDR3 sequence: CASSTRAGGYTDTQYF. CDR3 in DNA: TGTGCCAGCAGCACCCGAGCGGGGGGGTACACAGATACGCAGTATTTT.

This rearrangement joins TRBV6-5 to TRBJ2-7; D gene unclear. In germline, CDR1 is MNHEY, CDR2 SVGAGI. V gave up 0 bases and J gave up 4 bases, with 16 bases separating them. The CDR3 has 16 residues. The CDR3 protein is CASSYSHAARVYEQYF. CDR3 DNA: TGTGCCAGCAGTTACTCGCATGCAGCGAGAGTGTACGAGCAGTACTTC.

V gene TRBV27 combines with J gene TRBJ2-3; D unresolved. Germline V gives CDR1 MNHEY, CDR2 SMNVEV (reference sequence). The CDR3 runs to 11 residues. V was clipped by 4 bases and J by 4 bases, with 3 bases between them. The CDR3 spells CASSWADTQYF. CDR3 sequence (DNA): TGTGCCAGCAGTTGGGCAGATACGCAGTATTTT.

The chain couples TRBV7-9 to TRBJ2-7, with D possibly being TRBD1 or TRBD2 (5 bases each). Germline CDR1 and CDR2: SEHNR and FQNEAQ (reference sequence). V dropped 2 bases and J dropped 3 bases, with 14 bases sitting between them. The CDR3 extends over 15 amino acids. CDR3 DNA: TGTGCCAGCAGCTTATCGGGGCCCATCTTCTACGAGCAGTACTTC. Its translation is CASSLSGPIFYEQYF.

This clonotype occurred many times. The chain employs TRBV7-9 and TRBJ2-5; 10 nucleotides match TRBD1. Germline CDR1 and CDR2: SEHNR and FQNEAQ (reference sequence). V lost 5 bases and J lost 3; bases outside the gene matches: 3. The CDR3 contains 14 residues. This chain's CDR3 is CASSLGTGEETQYF. The CDR3 DNA reads TGTGCCAGCAGCCTAGGGACAGGGGAAGAGACCCAGTACTTC.

The chain couples TRBV12-3 or TRBV12-4 to TRBJ2-7; tentatively, D is TRBD1 (5 bases). The CDR3 is made up of 14 amino acids. Trimming stripped 6 bases from V and 2 bases from J, with 14 bases between. CDR3 loop: CASRPALGAYEQYF. The CDR3 DNA sequence: TGTGCCAGCAGGCCCGCTCTAGGGGCCTACGAGCAGTACTTC.

The chain couples TRBV5-6 to TRBJ1-1; D is unclear. The CDR3 totals 14 residues. Germline V gene data show CDR1 as SGHDT and CDR2 as YYEEEE. V gave up 4 bases and J gave up 0 bases, with 10 bases separating them. The DNA of the CDR3 is TGTGCCAGCAGCGTAGCACCAATGAACACTGAAGCTTTCTTT. This encodes CASSVAPMNTEAFF.

The CDR3 region is CAISDDRGMLTDTQYF. In DNA form, the CDR3 reads TGTGCCATCAGTGACGACAGGGGGATGCTCACAGATACGCAGTATTTT. The genes are TRBV10-3 and TRBJ2-3, with 9 positions matching TRBD1. This CDR3 spans 16 amino acids. Germline V gives CDR1 ENHRY, CDR2 SYGVKD. J was trimmed by 2 bases and V by 3 bases; bases with no gene match: 6.